The rows below give T cell receptor beta chains drawn from one sample of a study of long-term antiretroviral therapy in people with HIV. Profiled with immunoSEQ multiplex PCR; TCRdb holds only in-frame clones, not every one. The profile shows tens of thousands of clones, roughly 82% of them singletons. The sample in question was unsorted PBMCs, obtained 1.1 years before starting antiretroviral therapy. Receptor source: a woman in her 30s with HIV. CDR3s include the opening cysteine and the closing phenylalanine or tryptophan. A D gene is named only where the DNA matches it firmly. Not all rows give a size; the values are once, few, many and, for expanded clones, a class.

V: TRBV5-1
D: .
J: TRBJ2-4
size: .
DNA: TGCGCCAGCAGCTTACGCCCGGGGGGCGAGGGGAGGAACATTCAGTACTTC
CDR3: CASSLRPGGEGRNIQYF

V: TRBV19
D: TRBD1
J: TRBJ1-1
size: .
DNA: TGTGCCAGTAGTACCCTGGGACAGGGCCTCACTGAAGCTTTCTTT
CDR3: CASSTLGQGLTEAFF

V: TRBV6-5
D: .
J: TRBJ1-6
size: once
DNA: TGTGCCAGCATAGGCAGCGGGAATTCACCCCTCCACTTT
CDR3: CASIGSGNSPLHF

V: TRBV6-1
D: .
J: TRBJ1-3
size: .
DNA: TGTGCCAGCACTGCAGGGCTCTCTGGAAACACCATATATTTT
CDR3: CASTAGLSGNTIYF

V: TRBV2
D: TRBD2
J: TRBJ2-3
size: .
DNA: TGTGCCAGCAGTGGACTAGCGGGGAACACAGATACGCAGTATTTT
CDR3: CASSGLAGNTDTQYF

V: TRBV12-5
D: TRBD2
J: TRBJ2-3
size: .
DNA: TGTGCTAGTGGTACGAGCGGGAGCGGGGGGGCCGTTTTCGCAGATACGCAGTATTTT
CDR3: CASGTSGSGGAVFADTQYF

V: TRBV2
D: .
J: TRBJ1-1
size: .
DNA: TGTGCCAGCAGTGAGGAGTCCTTGACAACTGAAGCTTTCTTT
CDR3: CASSEESLTTEAFF

V: TRBV4-1
D: TRBD1
J: TRBJ2-5
size: .
DNA: TGCGCCAGCAGCCTTACGGACAGGGGGCCGGAGACCCAGTACTTC
CDR3: CASSLTDRGPETQYF

V: TRBV28
D: .
J: TRBJ1-2
size: .
DNA: TGTGCCAGCAGTCCACACCAAGGACGGAATGGCTACACCTTC
CDR3: CASSPHQGRNGYTF

V: TRBV18
D: .
J: TRBJ2-3
size: .
DNA: TGTGCCAGCTCACCTGTAGGAGGGAGCACAGATACGCAGTATTTT
CDR3: CASSPVGGSTDTQYF

V: TRBV6-6
D: TRBD1
J: TRBJ1-5
size: .
DNA: TGTGCCAGCATGGGACAGGGAGGCGTTGGCAATCAGCCCCAGCATTTT
CDR3: CASMGQGGVGNQPQHF

V: TRBV11-2
D: TRBD1
J: TRBJ2-3
size: .
DNA: TGTGCCAGCAGCTTAACAGGGGGCGGCACACGGGATACGCAGTATTTT
CDR3: CASSLTGGGTRDTQYF

V: TRBV19
D: TRBD1
J: TRBJ1-1
size: .
DNA: TGTGCCAGTAATACCGGACAGGACACTGAAGCTTTCTTT
CDR3: CASNTGQDTEAFF

V: TRBV5-5
D: TRBD2
J: TRBJ2-5
size: .
DNA: TGTGCCAGCAGCTTGGAAATTCTTAGCGGGGGGACCCAAGAGACCCAGTACTTC
CDR3: CASSLEILSGGTQETQYF

V: TRBV6-5
D: .
J: TRBJ1-1
size: .
DNA: TGTGCCAGCAGCCAGGGACTGGCCCCTGAAGCTTTCTTT
CDR3: CASSQGLAPEAFF

V: TRBV5-6
D: TRBD2
J: TRBJ2-2
size: .
DNA: TGTGCCAGCAGCTTGTTACCCAGACTAGCGGGGATCACCGGGGAGCTGTTTTTT
CDR3: CASSLLPRLAGITGELFF

V: TRBV6-6
D: .
J: TRBJ1-1
size: .
DNA: TGTGCCAGCAGCCGGGTCACCATGAACACTGAAGCTTTCTTT
CDR3: CASSRVTMNTEAFF

V: TRBV6-1
D: .
J: TRBJ1-2
size: few
DNA: TGTGCCAGCAGTGAAATAGAAGCTACAGGGACCCATGGCTACACCTTC
CDR3: CASSEIEATGTHGYTF

V: TRBV18
D: .
J: TRBJ1-1
size: .
DNA: TGTGCCAGCTCAATCAGCCCTGACCTTGAAGCTTTCTTT
CDR3: CASSISPDLEAFF

V: TRBV9
D: .
J: TRBJ1-6
size: few
DNA: TGTGCCAGCTCAAGGGGCAGGGGATCCAATTCACCCCTCCACTTT
CDR3: CASSRGRGSNSPLHF

V: TRBV29-1
D: .
J: TRBJ1-2
size: .
DNA: TGCAGCGTTGCCCGGGAAACAGGAGGCTACACCTTC
CDR3: CSVARETGGYTF

V: TRBV5-1
D: TRBD1
J: TRBJ1-6
size: .
DNA: TGCGCCAGCAGTCTCGAAACAGGGGGCAATTCACCCCTCCACTTT
CDR3: CASSLETGGNSPLHF

V: TRBV29-1
D: TRBD1
J: TRBJ1-2
size: .
DNA: TGCAGCTTGTCCCGGGACAGGGATGGCTACACCTTC
CDR3: CSLSRDRDGYTF

V: TRBV7-9
D: .
J: TRBJ1-5
size: .
DNA: TGTGCCAGCAGCTCAGTGGGGGACAATCAGCCCCAGCATTTT
CDR3: CASSSVGDNQPQHF

V: TRBV7-2
D: .
J: TRBJ2-7
size: few
DNA: TGTGCCAGCAGCTTAAGGGCCGGGAACGAGCAGTACTTC
CDR3: CASSLRAGNEQYF

V: TRBV2
D: TRBD1
J: TRBJ1-4
size: .
DNA: TGTGCCCTCGCGGGACAGACTGCAACTAATGAAAAACTGTTTTTT
CDR3: CALAGQTATNEKLFF

V: TRBV9
D: .
J: TRBJ2-1
size: .
DNA: TGTGCCAGCACTTCGTTTTCGGGGGCGTGGAATGAGCAGTTCTTC
CDR3: CASTSFSGAWNEQFF

V: TRBV18
D: TRBD1
J: TRBJ1-2
size: once
DNA: TGTGCCAGCTCATCCGACGACAGGGAATATGGCTACACCTTC
CDR3: CASSSDDREYGYTF

V: TRBV5-1
D: TRBD2
J: TRBJ2-5
size: .
DNA: TGCGCCAGCAGCTTTAGCGGGGGGGCTTTTGAGACCCAGTACTTC
CDR3: CASSFSGGAFETQYF

V: TRBV18
D: .
J: TRBJ1-1
size: .
DNA: TGTGCCAGCTCACGAGAACAGGGTGCGGCTTTCTTT
CDR3: CASSREQGAAFF

V: TRBV15
D: .
J: TRBJ1-5
size: .
DNA: TGTGCCACCAGCAGAGACGGACAGAATAATCAGCCCCAGCATTTT
CDR3: CATSRDGQNNQPQHF

V: TRBV30
D: TRBD1
J: TRBJ1-1
size: .
DNA: TGTGCCTGGACCGAGGGGGCCACTGAAGCTTTCTTT
CDR3: CAWTEGATEAFF

V: TRBV19
D: .
J: TRBJ1-2
size: few
DNA: TGTGCCAGTAGTGCAATGGACAGCTATGGCTACACCTTC
CDR3: CASSAMDSYGYTF

V: TRBV30
D: .
J: TRBJ2-2
size: .
DNA: TGTGCCTGGAGTAGAGGAATGAACACCGGGGAGCTGTTTTTT
CDR3: CAWSRGMNTGELFF

V: TRBV19
D: .
J: TRBJ1-3
size: .
DNA: TGTGCCAGTAGTATTAACTTTATTGCGGGAGGAAACACCATATATTTT
CDR3: CASSINFIAGGNTIYF

V: TRBV7-8
D: .
J: TRBJ1-2
size: few
DNA: TGTGCCAGCAGCTTAGGAGGGGTCAGCGATGGCTACACCTTC
CDR3: CASSLGGVSDGYTF

V: TRBV10-2
D: .
J: TRBJ2-6
size: .
DNA: TGCGCCAGCAGGGAGGGATGGGCTGGGGCCAACGTCCTGACTTTC
CDR3: CASREGWAGANVLTF

V: TRBV11-2
D: .
J: TRBJ2-2
size: .
DNA: TGTGCCAGCAGCTTAGATCGGCCGGATATAACCGGGGAGCTGTTTTTT
CDR3: CASSLDRPDITGELFF

V: TRBV6-6
D: .
J: TRBJ1-5
size: .
DNA: TGTGCCAGCAGCCCCGAGGGTCAGCCCCAGCATTTT
CDR3: CASSPEGQPQHF

V: TRBV18
D: TRBD1
J: TRBJ1-5
size: few
DNA: TGTGCCAGCTCCCCGACAGGGGAAGGGCCCCAGCATTTT
CDR3: CASSPTGEGPQHF

V: TRBV6-1
D: .
J: TRBJ1-2
size: .
DNA: TGTGCCAGCGTCCCGAACGGAAGGTATGGCTACACCTTC
CDR3: CASVPNGRYGYTF

V: TRBV5-6
D: .
J: TRBJ2-2
size: .
DNA: TGTGCCAGCACTTTCCCAGGTCGGGCCGGGGAGCTGTTTTTT
CDR3: CASTFPGRAGELFF

V: TRBV5-6
D: TRBD1
J: TRBJ1-2
size: few
DNA: TGTGCCAGCAGCTTTGACAGGGGGGGCTATGGCTACACCTTC
CDR3: CASSFDRGGYGYTF

V: TRBV13
D: TRBD1
J: TRBJ1-2
size: .
DNA: TGTGCCAGCAGCTTATCACAAAGTTTCCCGGACAGGATGGGCTATGGCTACACCTTC
CDR3: CASSLSQSFPDRMGYGYTF

V: TRBV27
D: .
J: TRBJ1-5
size: .
DNA: TGTGCCAGCAGTCCCGGACCGTTTAATCAGCCCCAGCATTTT
CDR3: CASSPGPFNQPQHF

V: TRBV19
D: .
J: TRBJ1-2
size: few
DNA: TGTGCCAGTAGTATAGGTGCGGGATATGGCTACACCTTC
CDR3: CASSIGAGYGYTF

V: TRBV5-1
D: .
J: TRBJ2-2
size: .
DNA: TGCGCCAGCAGCTTGAGCACAGCGAACACCGGGGAGCTGTTTTTT
CDR3: CASSLSTANTGELFF

V: TRBV6-1
D: .
J: TRBJ1-2
size: .
DNA: TGTGCCAGCGCTGACAGGCAAAACTATGGCTACACCTTC
CDR3: CASADRQNYGYTF

V: TRBV4-1
D: .
J: TRBJ2-3
size: .
DNA: TGCGCCAGCAGCCAAGGGCCCTCCGATACGCAGTATTTT
CDR3: CASSQGPSDTQYF

V: TRBV6-1
D: TRBD1
J: TRBJ1-6
size: .
DNA: TGTGCCATCAACCCATTAGGGACAGGGTATTCACCCCTCCACTTT
CDR3: CAINPLGTGYSPLHF

V: TRBV2
D: TRBD1
J: TRBJ1-2
size: .
DNA: TGTGCCAGCATAGGGACAGGGCCAGGGTACACCTTC
CDR3: CASIGTGPGYTF

V: TRBV7-7
D: .
J: TRBJ2-1
size: .
DNA: TGTGCCAGCAGCTTAATGGCCGAGGCGACAGAGCAGTTCTTC
CDR3: CASSLMAEATEQFF

V: TRBV5-1
D: TRBD1
J: TRBJ2-5
size: .
DNA: TGCGCCAGCAGCACGGACAGGGGAGAGACCCAGTACTTC
CDR3: CASSTDRGETQYF

V: TRBV10-2
D: .
J: TRBJ1-2
size: .
DNA: TGCGCCAGCAGTGTCGGAGAGGGACGGAGCAATGGCTACACCTTC
CDR3: CASSVGEGRSNGYTF

V: TRBV27
D: .
J: TRBJ1-2
size: .
DNA: TGTGCCAGCAGTTTATCAGCTAGCGTCATAAACTATGGCTACACCTTC
CDR3: CASSLSASVINYGYTF

V: TRBV5-1
D: .
J: TRBJ1-4
size: .
DNA: TGCGCCAGCAGCTGGACATCAACTAATGAAAAACTGTTTTTT
CDR3: CASSWTSTNEKLFF

V: TRBV9
D: .
J: TRBJ2-1
size: .
DNA: TGTGCCAGCAGCGCGACAGTACACAATGAGCAGTTCTTC
CDR3: CASSATVHNEQFF